These 25 T cell receptor beta chains share one sample of origin, sequenced in a study of spatial heterogeneity in lung cancer. The antigens for these receptors are not known. TCRdb recomputed calls from the 5' RACE reads with MiXCR, one row per CDR3 protein. The data show around 20,000 distinct CDR3 sequences, 5% to 6% seen once. Time point noted: sample taken at primary tumor resection. Regarding the study as a whole: Expanded intratumoral alpha and beta TCR counts tracked tumor mutation counts.

Here the sequenced sample was lung tumor tissue, taken at surgery. All receptors derive from a female donor with early-stage non-small cell lung cancer.

In this sample, this clonotype turned up many times. Since the library was made to target alpha chains, this beta chain is a stray read and its abundance is not meaningful. The CDR3 spells CASSSHMDRASGELFF. CDR3 DNA: TGTGCCAGCAGTTCTCACATGGACAGGGCTAGCGGGGAGCTGTTTTTT. J is TRBJ2-2 and V is TRBV12-3 or TRBV12-4, with 8 nucleotides matching TRBD1. J gave up 7 bases and V 4 bases, and 11 bases lay outside the gene matches. CDR3 length: 16 amino acids.

By sample fraction, this clonotype is medium-sized. This beta chain slipped into a library made for alpha chains as a stray read, so its size is not meaningful. The rearrangement uses TRBV28 and TRBJ1-2; D call uncertain. Germline CDR1 reads MDHEN; CDR2 reads SYDVKM. The CDR3 is 13 amino acids. V dropped 3 bases and J dropped 3 bases, with 8 bases sitting between them. For the CDR3, the DNA is TGTGCCAGCAGTTTCGAGGGTTACTATGGCTACACCTTC. This codes for CASSFEGYYGYTF.

This clonotype was seen ten or more times. The library was prepared for alpha chains; this beta chain is a stray read, so its frequency means little. The gene calls are TRBV9 and TRBJ2-5; 12 bases match TRBD2. V was pared by 3 bases and J by 5 bases, with 17 bases of the junction left unmatched. CDR1 SGDLS and CDR2 YYNGEE come from the germline V gene. The CDR3 spans 19 residues. CDR3 loop: CASSGSSGRAMSAFETQYF. The CDR3 DNA sequence: TGTGCCAGCAGCGGGTCTAGCGGGAGGGCTATGAGTGCTTTCGAGACCCAGTACTTC.

This clonotype was found many times. For a library built for alpha chains, this beta chain is a stray read; little rests on its size. The V gene is TRBV7-9, the J gene TRBJ2-5; D not resolved. The CDR3 consists of 13 residues. Trimming removed 5 bases at V and 2 bases at J, with 9 bases between. The germline CDR1 and CDR2 sequences are SEHNR and FQNEAQ (reference sequence). The CDR3 bases are TGTGCCAGCAGCCGCGGAGCTCAAGAGACCCAGTACTTC. Translation gives CASSRGAQETQYF.

There are many counts of this clonotype. A library prepared for alpha chains yielded this beta chain as an off-target read; its size is of little meaning. The chain uses TRBV28 and TRBJ1-4; D gene unclear. Germline V gene data show CDR1 as MDHEN and CDR2 as SYDVKM. The CDR3 length is 14 residues. V was shortened by 6 bases and J by 5 bases, with 13 bases between the two germline ends. The CDR3 here is CASRTGLLNEKLFF. The CDR3 region has the DNA TGTGCCAGCAGGACCGGACTCCTGAATGAAAAACTGTTTTTT.

This clonotype was observed a few times. This beta chain lies outside the target of a library built for alpha chains; its clone size means little. The chain carries TRBV15 and TRBJ1-3; D unclear. Germline V gene data show CDR1 as LNHNV and CDR2 as YYDKDF (reference sequence). This CDR3 is built from 14 residues. V was clipped by 1 base and J by 4 bases, with 8 bases between them. Here the CDR3 reads CATSRGFGGNTIYF. In DNA form, the CDR3 reads TGTGCCACCAGCAGAGGGTTCGGGGGAAACACCATATATTTT.

This clonotype has more than one count but fewer than ten. The library was prepared for alpha chains; this beta chain is a stray read, so its frequency means little. The chain links TRBV20-1 to TRBJ2-2, with 13 positions matching TRBD2. J was trimmed by 1 base and V by 1 base; bases with no gene match: 0. Germline V gene data show CDR1 as DFQATT and CDR2 as SNEGSKA (reference sequence). This CDR3 spans 16 amino acids. The DNA of the CDR3 is TGCAGTGCTAGAGGACTAGCGGGAGGGAACACCGGGGAGCTGTTTTTT. This gives the protein CSARGLAGGNTGELFF.

At least ten counts were recorded for this clonotype. Found in a library prepared for alpha chains, this beta chain is an off-target read, and its abundance has little meaning. This chain uses TRBV7-6 with TRBJ1-5; D unclear. CDR1 and CDR2 from the germline V gene are SGHVS and FNYEAQ. Between the trimmed V and J ends, which lost 2 bases and 8 bases, there was a span of 10 bases. This CDR3 is 13 amino acids long. CDR3 sequence reads: CASSLNQAEPQHF. As DNA, the CDR3 is TGTGCCAGCAGCTTAAACCAGGCCGAGCCCCAGCATTTT.

This clonotype showed up many times. This beta chain lies outside the target of a library built for alpha chains; its clone size means little. The chain has TRBV20-1 and TRBJ1-5; the D is unclear. Germline loops: CDR1 DFQATT, CDR2 SNEGSKA (reference sequence). V shed 2 bases and J shed 7 bases, with 9 bases lying between them. The CDR3 is 12 amino acids. The CDR3 DNA sequence: TGCAGTGCTAGACACGGTAACCAGCCCCAGCATTTT. Translating it yields CSARHGNQPQHF.

This clonotype has at least ten counts. This beta chain was picked up by a library intended for alpha chains and is off target, so its count carries little meaning. The CDR3 loop reads CAIRGSRSSTDTQYF. The CDR3 DNA reads as TGTGCCATCAGGGGCAGCAGATCTAGCACAGATACGCAGTATTTT. V and J are TRBV10-3 and TRBJ2-3; D is unclear. CDR1 and CDR2 from the germline V gene are ENHRY and SYGVKD. The CDR3 is 15 amino acids. Trimming took off 6 bases at V and 0 bases at J, with 13 bases between the two ends.

In this sample, this clonotype turned up many times. This beta chain is an off-target read within a library intended for alpha chains, so its frequency means little. This rearrangement joins TRBV7-9 to TRBJ2-5; 9 positions match TRBD2. From germline, CDR1 is SEHNR and CDR2 FQNEAQ (reference sequence). Germline trimming cut 0 bases from V and 5 bases from J; bases unmatched to any gene: 4. This CDR3 has 15 residues. The CDR3 nucleotides are TGTGCCAGCAGCTTAGCTAGCGGGAGATCGGAGACCCAGTACTTC. The encoded protein is CASSLASGRSETQYF.

The table lists this clonotype with many counts. The library was designed around alpha chains, so this beta chain is a stray read whose abundance carries little weight. V gene TRBV2 combines with J gene TRBJ2-5; tentative D call: TRBD1 (6 bases). CDR1 and CDR2 (germline): SNHLY, FYNNEI. Trimming shortened V by 11 bases and J by 4 bases, and 20 bases separated the two germline ends. The length of the CDR3 is 14 residues. CDR3 sequence (DNA): TGTGCCGGCGACGCTGGCAGGGGAATAGAGACCCAGTACTTC. Encoded protein: CAGDAGRGIETQYF.

At least ten counts were recorded for this clonotype. This beta chain appears as a stray read in a library generated for alpha chains; its size is not informative. V and J are TRBV7-2 and TRBJ1-2, with D tentatively TRBD1 (5 bases). The germline V gene has CDR1 SGHTA and CDR2 FQGNSA. The V end lost 1 base, the J end lost 4 bases, and 19 bases lay between the germline ends. This CDR3 contains 17 residues. CDR3 sequence: CASSLVGDAAVGYGYTF. Here the CDR3 DNA reads TGTGCCAGCAGCTTAGTGGGGGATGCCGCGGTTGGCTATGGCTACACCTTC.

The table lists this clonotype with many counts. Since it is a stray read in a library aimed at alpha chains, this beta chain has a size that is not meaningful. The V call is TRBV20-1, the J call TRBJ1-2; 8 nucleotides line up with TRBD1. CDR3 length equals 15 residues. Trimming removed 3 bases from V and 4 bases from J; junction bases left unmatched: 10. CDR1 DFQATT and CDR2 SNEGSKA come from the germline V gene (reference sequence). CDR3 region: CSASDQGTGFYGYTF. The CDR3 bases are TGCAGTGCTAGTGATCAAGGGACAGGCTTCTATGGCTACACCTTC.

In this sample, this clonotype turned up many times. The library was built for alpha chains, so this beta chain is an off-target read and its size means little. The V call is TRBV7-2, the J call TRBJ1-4; D call uncertain. The V and J ends lost 5 bases and 0 bases respectively, with 7 bases between them. In germline, CDR1 is SGHTA, CDR2 FQGNSA. There are 14 residues in the CDR3. The DNA for the CDR3 is TGTGCCAGCAGCGGCATTGCAACTAATGAAAAACTGTTTTTT. Translating it yields CASSGIATNEKLFF.

This clonotype was recorded many times. The library was designed around alpha chains, so this beta chain is a stray read whose abundance carries little weight. The V gene is TRBV4-1, the J gene TRBJ1-4, with TRBD1 matching over 9 bases. CDR1 MGHRA and CDR2 YSYEKL come from the germline V gene. The CDR3 length is 14 residues. V lost 1 base, J lost 6 bases, and 0 bases stayed unmatched. The CDR3 spells CASSQGTGDEKLFF. In DNA form, the CDR3 reads TGCGCCAGCAGCCAAGGGACAGGGGATGAAAAACTGTTTTTT.

Many counts were recorded for this clonotype. The library was built for alpha chains, so this beta chain is an off-target read and its size means little. The chain links TRBV20-1 to TRBJ2-1, with 9 bases lining up with TRBD2. This CDR3 region has 14 residues. The V segment lost 1 base and the J segment 6 bases; nucleotides outside the gene matches: 4. From germline, CDR1 is DFQATT and CDR2 SNEGSKA (reference sequence). The DNA of the CDR3 is TGCAGTGCTAGAGCTTCTAGCGGGATCAATGAGCAGTTCTTC. Its translation is CSARASSGINEQFF.

This clonotype appeared many times. In a library made to pick up alpha chains, this beta chain is a stray read with a size that means little. The rearrangement joins TRBV12-3 or TRBV12-4 to TRBJ1-1; no clear D gene. V was shortened by 1 base and J by 0 bases, with 3 bases between the two germline ends. The CDR3 sequence is 13 residues long. The CDR3 bases are TGTGCCAGCAGTTTAGGCGTGAACACTGAAGCTTTCTTT. Translation gives CASSLGVNTEAFF.

A note on this clonotype: This clone may be a read error of a much larger clone one base away. This beta chain was picked up by a library intended for alpha chains and is off target, so its count carries little meaning. The chain combines TRBV6-6 with TRBJ2-5; possibly TRBD1 for D (7 bases). V lost 2 bases and J lost 4, with 11 bases in between. This CDR3 contains 14 residues. Looked up from germline, CDR1 is MNHNY and CDR2 is SVGAGI (reference sequence). CDR3 protein: CASSYRQGGETQYF. The CDR3 nucleotides read TGTGCCAGCAGTTACAGGCAGGGGGGAGAGACCCAGTACTTC.

Remarks on this clonotype: This beta chain is a stray read from a library made for alpha chains; its abundance is not meaningful. The V call is TRBV20-1, the J call TRBJ2-3; TRBD2 agrees at 8 bases. Germline lookup yields CDR1 DFQATT and CDR2 SNEGSKA (reference sequence). Trimming cost V 0 bases and J 3 bases; bases outside gene matches: 8. The CDR3 runs 16 residues. CDR3 loop: CSARDKRETWTDTQYF. The CDR3 bases are TGCAGTGCTAGAGATAAGCGGGAGACCTGGACAGATACGCAGTATTTT.

This clonotype was recorded many times. This beta chain is an unintended read in a library built for alpha chains; its size means little. The rearrangement joins TRBV12-3 or TRBV12-4 to TRBJ2-5; 9 nucleotides match TRBD2. The CDR3 loop spans 16 amino acids. Trimming took 2 bases from V and 4 from J; bases not matched to a gene: 8. The CDR3 sequence: CASSLTSGRLGETQYF. The CDR3 DNA is TGTGCCAGCAGTTTAACTAGCGGGCGCCTCGGAGAGACCCAGTACTTC.

At least ten counts were recorded for this clonotype. This beta chain is an unintended read in a library built for alpha chains; its size means little. The V call is TRBV7-9, the J call TRBJ1-1; D is perhaps TRBD1 (6 bases). The CDR3 extends over 14 amino acids. Germline V gives CDR1 SEHNR, CDR2 FQNEAQ (reference sequence). V was shortened by 4 bases and J by 11 bases, with 20 bases between the two germline ends. CDR3 loop: CASSSHTTGGHAFF. The CDR3 region has the DNA TGTGCCAGCAGCTCCCACACGACAGGAGGTCATGCTTTCTTT.

Judged by abundance, this clonotype is medium-sized (0.01 to 0.1%). This beta chain is off target for a library built for alpha chains, so its abundance means little. The rearrangement links TRBV9 to TRBJ2-3; D is perhaps TRBD2 (6 bases). This CDR3 comprises 15 residues. From germline, CDR1 is SGDLS and CDR2 YYNGEE. Trimming stripped 0 bases from V and 2 bases from J, with 10 bases between. CDR3 bases: TGTGCCAGCAGCGTAGAGGGCGGGGTCACAGATACGCAGTATTTT. The encoded protein is CASSVEGGVTDTQYF.

This clonotype was recorded at least ten times. As an off-target read in a library built for alpha chains, this beta chain has a frequency of little significance. The chain joins TRBV7-2 to TRBJ2-7; D might be TRBD2 (6 bases). Deletions cut 3 bases from V and 0 bases from J, with 9 bases between. Germline-derived CDR1 and CDR2 are SGHTA and FQGNSA. CDR3 length: 14 amino acids. CDR3 coding DNA: TGTGCCAGCAGCTTGGCGGGGTTCTCCTACGAGCAGTACTTC. This translates into CASSLAGFSYEQYF.

This clonotype was observed many times. Because the library targeted alpha chains, this beta chain is an off-target read whose size means little. The rearrangement joins TRBV24-1 to TRBJ2-1; the match to TRBD2 covers 7 bases. V shed 5 bases and J 6 bases; nucleotides not matched to a gene: 3. The CDR3 has 13 amino acids. Germline loops: CDR1 KGHDR, CDR2 SFDVKD. CDR3 coding DNA: TGTGCCACCAGTGGCGGGGGATTCAATGAGCAGTTCTTC. It yields the protein CATSGGGFNEQFF.